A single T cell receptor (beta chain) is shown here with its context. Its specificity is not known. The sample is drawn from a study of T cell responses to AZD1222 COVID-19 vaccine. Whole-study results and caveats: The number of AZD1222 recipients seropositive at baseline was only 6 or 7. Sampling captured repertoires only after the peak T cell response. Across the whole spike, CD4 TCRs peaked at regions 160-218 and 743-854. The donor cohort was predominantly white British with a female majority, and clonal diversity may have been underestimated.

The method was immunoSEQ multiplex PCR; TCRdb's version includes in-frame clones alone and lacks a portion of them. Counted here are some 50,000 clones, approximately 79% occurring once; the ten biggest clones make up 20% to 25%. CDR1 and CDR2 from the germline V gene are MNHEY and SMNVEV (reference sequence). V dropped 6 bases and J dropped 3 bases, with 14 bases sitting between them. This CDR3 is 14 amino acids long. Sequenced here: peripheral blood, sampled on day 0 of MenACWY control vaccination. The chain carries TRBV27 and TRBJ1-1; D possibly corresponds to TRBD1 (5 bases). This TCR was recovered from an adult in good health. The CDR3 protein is CASSRAGGDTEAFF. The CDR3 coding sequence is TGTGCCAGCAGCAGGGCGGGTGGGGACACTGAAGCTTTCTTT.